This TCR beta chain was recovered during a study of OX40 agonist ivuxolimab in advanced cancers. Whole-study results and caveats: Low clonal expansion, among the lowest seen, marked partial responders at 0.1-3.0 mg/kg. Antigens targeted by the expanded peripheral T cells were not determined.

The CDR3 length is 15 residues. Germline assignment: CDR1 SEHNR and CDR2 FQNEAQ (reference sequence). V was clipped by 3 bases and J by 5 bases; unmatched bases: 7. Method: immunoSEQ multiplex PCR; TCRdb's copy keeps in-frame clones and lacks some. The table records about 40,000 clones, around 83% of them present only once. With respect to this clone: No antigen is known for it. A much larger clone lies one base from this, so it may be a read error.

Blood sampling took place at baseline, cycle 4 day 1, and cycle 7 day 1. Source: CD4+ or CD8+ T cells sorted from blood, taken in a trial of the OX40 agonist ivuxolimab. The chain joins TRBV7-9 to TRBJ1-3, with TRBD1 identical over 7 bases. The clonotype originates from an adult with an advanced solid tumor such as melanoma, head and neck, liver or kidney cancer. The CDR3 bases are TGTGCCAGCAGCTTTTCGGAGGGGGCTAGAAACACCATATATTTT. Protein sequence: CASSFSEGARNTIYF.